This T cell receptor (beta chain) came from a study of cytomegalovirus exposure and HLA in healthy donors. The CDR3 covers 11 residues. Germline V gene data show CDR1 as MDHEN and CDR2 as SYDVKM. The ends were cut back, 6 bases at V and 4 bases at J, with 6 bases in the middle. The PCR contained 60 Vbeta and 13 Jbeta primers. TCRdb keeps only in-frame clones here, not all; method: immunoSEQ multiplex PCR. The sample lists roughly 200,000 clones; approximately 90% were seen once. The source material was PBMCs. This receptor was identified in a boy under 10 years old in good health and CMV-seronegative. This rearrangement joins TRBV28 to TRBJ1-1; D is unclear. The CDR3 loop is CASRYFTEAFF. CDR3 DNA sequence: TGTGCCAGCAGATATTTCACTGAAGCTTTCTTT.